Presented here are 27 T cell receptor beta chains from one specimen sequenced in a study of blood T cell repertoires in COVID-19. Some clones are missing from TCRdb's copy, which holds only in-frame ones; the method was immunoSEQ multiplex PCR. Of 400,000 or so clones listed, 80% to 90% are singletons. The sequenced material came from PBMCs or T cells enriched from blood (not recorded which). The source is a man aged 25-45 years who had recovered from COVID-19.

Worth noting for this clone: In the same sample, other DNA sequences code for this CDR3. This chain joins TRBV12-3 or TRBV12-4 and TRBJ2-7; 9 bases match TRBD1. The CDR3 totals 12 residues. With 6 bases clipped from V and 6 bases from J, the junction kept 3 bases outside the gene matches. The CDR3 reads CASRPDRGEQYF. CDR3 nucleotide sequence: TGTGCCAGCAGACCGGACAGGGGCGAGCAGTACTTC.

The chain uses TRBV3-1 (or the pseudogene TRBV3-2) and TRBJ2-3; TRBD2 agrees at 8 bases. The CDR3 spans 14 residues. Germline CDR1 LGHDT, CDR2 YNNKEL (reference sequence). V was clipped by 6 bases and J by 4 bases; unmatched bases: 6. This chain's CDR3 is CASRSRAGADTQYF. CDR3 coding DNA: TGTGCCAGCAGATCAAGAGCGGGAGCAGATACGCAGTATTTT.

The CDR3 loop reads CATIVSATYNEQFF. As DNA, the CDR3 is TGTGCCACCATTGTCTCCGCGACCTACAATGAGCAGTTCTTC. The V call is TRBV3-1 (or the pseudogene TRBV3-2), the J call TRBJ2-1; D call uncertain. V was trimmed by 10 bases and J by 2 bases, leaving 15 bases between them. Germline lookup yields CDR1 LGHDT and CDR2 YNNKEL (reference sequence). This CDR3 comprises 14 residues.

This chain connects TRBV18 to TRBJ1-1; 11 positions match TRBD1. CDR3 size: 16 residues. V gave up 4 bases and J gave up 5 bases; unmatched junction bases: 9. The germline CDR1 and CDR2 sequences are KGHSH and LQKENI. CDR3 in amino acids: CASSLGTGGTGTEAFF. CDR3 coding DNA: TGTGCCAGCTCACTCGGGACAGGGGGTACGGGGACTGAAGCTTTCTTT.

J is TRBJ1-2 and V is TRBV28; no clear D. The CDR3 spans 12 residues. From germline, CDR1 is MDHEN and CDR2 SYDVKM. The CDR3 region has the DNA TGTGCTGGCGGGCGACCACAGACGGGCTACACCTTC. Protein product: CAGGRPQTGYTF.

The V call is TRBV3-1 (or the pseudogene TRBV3-2), the J call TRBJ2-2; 7 bases are shared with TRBD2. Trimming took 1 base from V and 6 from J; bases not matched to a gene: 2. CDR1 LGHDT and CDR2 YNNKEL come from the germline V gene (reference sequence). This CDR3 is 14 amino acids long. This CDR3 reads CASSQVRGAGELFF. CDR3 coding DNA: TGTGCCAGCAGCCAAGTCCGGGGGGCCGGGGAGCTGTTTTTT.

The chain combines TRBV7-2 with TRBJ2-3; 10 nucleotides align to TRBD1. CDR3 length: 15 residues. Unmatched junction bases numbered 4, after V lost 3 bases and J lost 4 bases. Per the germline V gene, CDR1 is SGHTA and CDR2 is FQGNSA. CDR3 loop: CASSFSGQGADTQYF. The DNA for the CDR3 is TGTGCCAGCAGCTTTTCCGGACAGGGGGCAGATACGCAGTATTTT. Variable domain in full (rest from reference TRBV7-2 and TRBJ2-3): GAGVSQSPSNKVTEKGKDVELRCDPISGHTALYWYRQSLGQGLEFLIYFQGNSAPDKSGLPSDRFSAERTGGSVSTLTIQRTQQEDSAVYLCASSFSGQGADTQYFGPGTRLTVL.

This clone was seen a single time. V is TRBV3-1 (or the pseudogene TRBV3-2) and J is TRBJ1-5, with 7 positions matching TRBD1. The CDR3 totals 15 residues. CDR1 and CDR2 from the germline V gene are LGHDT and YNNKEL (reference sequence). Trimming removed 4 bases from V and 6 bases from J; junction bases left unmatched: 9. CDR3 bases: TGTGCCAGCAGCCTAGGGACAGATGTTCCTCAGCCCCAGCATTTT. Its protein product is CASSLGTDVPQPQHF.

V is TRBV10-3 and J is TRBJ2-2; D remains ambiguous. The germline V gene encodes CDR1 ENHRY and CDR2 SYGVKD. V lost 3 bases and J lost 7, with 3 bases in between. The CDR3 has 11 residues. CDR3 sequence: CAISDGGELFF. The CDR3 DNA reads as TGTGCCATCAGTGACGGCGGGGAGCTGTTTTTT.

V and J are TRBV15 and TRBJ1-1, with TRBD1 matching 7 bases. Germline V lookup: CDR1 LNHNV, CDR2 YYDKDF (reference sequence). V was pared by 6 bases and J by 1 base, with 14 bases of the junction left unmatched. This CDR3 is 17 amino acids long. The chain's CDR3 is CATRGGPGSFENTEAFF. The CDR3 DNA sequence: TGTGCCACCAGAGGGGGCCCAGGGTCATTCGAGAACACTGAAGCTTTCTTT.

The J gene is TRBJ2-3, the V gene TRBV10-3, with no clear D. Trimming removed 2 bases at V and 0 bases at J, with 6 bases between. Germline V lookup: CDR1 ENHRY, CDR2 SYGVKD. This CDR3 is built from 14 residues. DNA of the CDR3: TGTGCCATCAGTGAGGATACTAGCACAGATACGCAGTATTTT. As protein: CAISEDTSTDTQYF.

This chain links TRBV19 with TRBJ1-5; the match to TRBD1 covers 7 bases. CDR1 and CDR2 from the germline V gene are LNHDA and SQIVND (reference sequence). The CDR3 is made up of 16 amino acids. V shed 9 bases, J shed 3 bases, and the junction held 14 bases outside the gene matches. CDR3 nucleotide sequence: TGTGCCAGCACACCCCACGTAGACAGGGACAATCAGCCCCAGCATTTT. Its protein is CASTPHVDRDNQPQHF.

The chain joins TRBV18 to TRBJ1-2; 8 nucleotides line up with TRBD1. The CDR3 has 13 residues. Germline CDR1 and CDR2: KGHSH and LQKENI. The V segment lost 6 bases and the J segment 4 bases; nucleotides outside the gene matches: 4. For the CDR3, the DNA is TGTGCCAGCTCCCCAGGGGGCGGCTATGGCTACACCTTC. This encodes CASSPGGGYGYTF.

In its sample, this clone was seen a few times. CDR3 amino acids: CASSLTDRATNSPLHF. Written as DNA, the CDR3 is TGTGCCAGCAGCTTGACGGACAGGGCTACTAATTCACCCCTCCACTTT. J is TRBJ1-6 and V is TRBV9; 8 bases map to TRBD1. CDR3 length equals 16 residues. CDR1 is SGDLS, CDR2 YYNGEE, per germline. V dropped 4 bases and J dropped 6; count of bases not matched to a gene: 9.

This clone was recorded once. The rearrangement links TRBV19 to TRBJ1-2; D uncertain. CDR1 LNHDA and CDR2 SQIVND come from the germline V gene (reference sequence). The germline V and J ends were trimmed by 2 bases and 2 bases, with 9 bases remaining between them. The CDR3 length is 14 residues. The CDR3 reads CASSIQELNYGYTF. The DNA of the CDR3 is TGTGCCAGTAGTATACAGGAACTCAACTATGGCTACACCTTC. The full variable domain, rest sourced from reference TRBV19 and TRBJ1-2, is DGGITQSPKYLFRKEGQNVTLSCEQNLNHDAMYWYRQDPGQGLRLIYYSQIVNDFQKGDIAEGYSVSREKKESFPLTVTSAQKNPTAFYLCASSIQELNYGYTFGSGTRLTVV.

The genes are TRBV28 and TRBJ2-7; TRBD2 is a possible D gene (5 bases). Trimming removed 6 bases at V and 6 bases at J, with 18 bases between. CDR1 and CDR2 (germline): MDHEN, SYDVKM. This CDR3 has 14 residues. The CDR3 region is CASRLSFYRGEQYF. CDR3 sequence (DNA): TGTGCCAGCAGACTCTCCTTCTATCGGGGCGAGCAGTACTTC.

V usage is TRBV24-1 and J usage is TRBJ2-2; 11 positions match TRBD1. The V and J ends lost 8 bases and 6 bases, in that order; junction bases with no gene match: 4. The CDR3 sequence is 14 residues long. Germline V gene sequence: CDR1 KGHDR, CDR2 SFDVKD. The CDR3 DNA follows: TGTGCCACCAAGGGACAGGGGGACGCCGGGGAGCTGTTTTTT. It yields the protein CATKGQGDAGELFF.

Remarks on this clone: The sample holds other DNA sequences that translate to the same CDR3. This sequence joins TRBV29-1 and TRBJ1-5, with a possible D match to TRBD1 (5 bases). This CDR3 is 13 amino acids long. Germline assignment: CDR1 SQVTM and CDR2 ANQGSEA. The V end was cut by 6 bases, the J end by 3 bases, with 12 bases between. In DNA form, the CDR3 reads TGCAGCGTGGCCCGGGACTCCAATCAGCCCCAGCATTTT. As protein: CSVARDSNQPQHF.

The genes are TRBV6-5 and TRBJ2-2, with 10 bases aligning to TRBD2. After removal of 4 bases from V and 2 bases from J, the junction contained 4 bases not matched to a gene. Germline assignment: CDR1 MNHEY and CDR2 SVGAGI. This CDR3 region has 16 residues. CDR3 sequence reads: CASSFRTSGNTGELFF. The CDR3 DNA is TGTGCCAGCAGTTTCCGGACTAGCGGAAACACCGGGGAGCTGTTTTTT.

This chain's CDR3 is CASSSGQGLYGYTF. The CDR3 nucleotides are TGTGCCAGCAGCTCCGGACAGGGCCTTTATGGCTACACCTTC. V gene TRBV5-4 combines with J gene TRBJ1-2; 8 nucleotides line up with TRBD1. Trimming cost V 3 bases and J 5 bases; bases outside gene matches: 6. Germline V gives CDR1 SGHNT, CDR2 YYREEE (reference sequence). This CDR3 is built from 14 residues.

The chain has TRBV7-9 and TRBJ1-1; D gene unclear. Germline V gene lookup returns CDR1 SEHNR and CDR2 FQNEAQ (reference sequence). Between the trimmed V and J ends, which lost 8 bases and 0 bases, there was a span of 7 bases. This CDR3 has 12 amino acids. The CDR3 spells CASLEMNTEAFF. The CDR3 nucleotides are TGTGCCAGCCTGGAGATGAACACTGAAGCTTTCTTT.

This clone was recorded a few times. CDR3 region: CASRAQGYTGELFF. The CDR3 nucleotides read TGCGCCAGCCGTGCACAGGGGTACACCGGGGAGCTGTTTTTT. This sequence joins TRBV5-1 and TRBJ2-2, with 7 bases matching TRBD1. The CDR3 consists of 14 residues. CDR1 is SGHRS, CDR2 YFSETQ, per germline. Losses at the gene ends were 7 bases for V and 3 bases for J; bases not matched to a gene: 6.

J is TRBJ2-1 and V is TRBV7-2; maybe TRBD1 (6 bases). The CDR3 has 14 residues. V was shortened by 5 bases and J by 6 bases, with 14 bases between the two germline ends. Germline assignment: CDR1 SGHTA and CDR2 FQGNSA. The CDR3: CASSLQTGSNEQFF. CDR3 in DNA: TGTGCCAGCAGCCTACAAACAGGGAGCAATGAGCAGTTCTTC.

V gene TRBV5-6 combines with J gene TRBJ2-7; no clear D. Between the trimmed V and J ends, which lost 0 bases and 4 bases, there was a span of 8 bases. CDR1 and CDR2 from the germline V gene are SGHDT and YYEEEE. The CDR3 has 13 residues. This CDR3 is CASSLALQYEQYF. Here the CDR3 DNA reads TGTGCCAGCAGCTTGGCCCTTCAGTACGAGCAGTACTTC.

Only one count was recorded for this clone. The rearrangement uses TRBV30 and TRBJ1-4; 7 nucleotides line up with TRBD1. The CDR3 covers 14 residues. Germline CDR1 reads GTSNPN; CDR2 reads SVGIG (reference sequence). V lost 5 bases to trimming and J lost 2 bases; unmatched junction nucleotides: 5. This CDR3 is CAWHRGATNEKLFF. The CDR3 region has the DNA TGTGCCTGGCACAGGGGCGCGACTAATGAAAAACTGTTTTTT.

The chain recombines TRBV19 with TRBJ1-1, with 7 bases identical to TRBD1. After removal of 3 bases from V and 1 base from J, the junction contained 14 bases not matched to a gene. This CDR3 contains 18 residues. Germline V CDR1 and CDR2: LNHDA, SQIVND (reference sequence). The CDR3: CASSMFGIGGTANTEAFF. The DNA of the CDR3 is TGTGCCAGTAGTATGTTCGGGATCGGCGGGACAGCGAACACTGAAGCTTTCTTT.

J is TRBJ1-5 and V is TRBV19; 9 bases match TRBD1. The CDR3 runs to 15 residues. Germline lookup yields CDR1 LNHDA and CDR2 SQIVND (reference sequence). V dropped 4 bases and J dropped 6; count of bases not matched to a gene: 7. Written as DNA, the CDR3 is TGTGCCAGTAGTAAACAGGGGGCTCTGAGTCAGCCCCAGCATTTT. This encodes CASSKQGALSQPQHF.